The 11 T cell receptor beta chains given below trace back to one sample, sequenced in a study of blood T cell repertoires in COVID-19. Using immunoSEQ multiplex PCR, the repertoire was profiled, and TCRdb retains in-frame clones only, with some absent. This sample carries around 160,000 clones, roughly 88% of them seen once, and the ten largest clones take 1.2%. The source material was PBMCs or T cells enriched from blood (not recorded which). The receptors here all came from a woman aged 25 to 39 with acute COVID-19.

This rearrangement joins TRBV19 to TRBJ2-3, with D perhaps TRBD1 (6 bases). V was trimmed by 2 bases and J by 0 bases, leaving 18 bases between them. This CDR3 contains 18 residues. CDR1 LNHDA and CDR2 SQIVND come from the germline V gene (reference sequence). CDR3 nucleotide sequence: TGTGCCAGTAGTATATGGAGACAGGTCCTTCCAAGCACAGATACGCAGTATTTT. Its translation: CASSIWRQVLPSTDTQYF.

The genes are TRBV15 and TRBJ2-1, with 7 bases aligning to TRBD1. The V segment lost 1 base and the J segment 12 bases; nucleotides outside the gene matches: 9. The CDR3 extends over 14 amino acids. Germline-derived CDR1 and CDR2 are LNHNV and YYDKDF (reference sequence). The CDR3 nucleotides are TGTGCCACCAGCAGAGGAGGTGAAAACAGGGGGCAGTTCTTC. This codes for CATSRGGENRGQFF.

The gene calls are TRBV2 and TRBJ1-2, with D hard to call. V lost 4 bases and J lost 4, with 10 bases in between. CDR3 length: 13 amino acids. Germline V lookup: CDR1 SNHLY, CDR2 FYNNEI. The DNA for the CDR3 is TGTGCCAGCAGTGGAGCAGAGGCCTATGGCTACACCTTC. It specifies CASSGAEAYGYTF.

The chain carries TRBV20-1 and TRBJ1-2, with TRBD1 as a possible D gene (6 bases). This CDR3 has 12 amino acids. V was cut by 3 bases and J by 8 bases, with 13 bases left in between. Germline V gives CDR1 DFQATT, CDR2 SNEGSKA (reference sequence). The CDR3 protein is CSASRTGGGYTF. The CDR3 region has the DNA TGCAGTGCTAGTAGGACGGGGGGCGGCTACACCTTC.

About this clone: Given a much more abundant clone one base away, this may be a read error. The J gene is TRBJ1-1, the V gene TRBV9; perhaps TRBD1 as D (6 bases). Trimming took off 4 bases at V and 1 base at J, with 8 bases between the two ends. Germline CDR1 and CDR2: SGDLS and YYNGEE. The CDR3 sequence is 13 residues long. In nucleotides, the CDR3 is TGTGCCAGCAGCATACAGGGGAACACTGAAGCTTTCTTT. The encoded protein is CASSIQGNTEAFF. The complete variable domain, with remaining parts taken from reference TRBV9 and TRBJ1-1, reads DSGVTQTPKHLITATGQRVTLRCSPRSGDLSVYWYQQSLDQGLQFLIQYYNGEERAKGNILERFSAQQFPDLHSELNLSSLELGDSALYFCASSIQGNTEAFFGQGTRLTVV.

The genes are TRBV5-6 and TRBJ1-2; D is uncertain. The CDR3 is 12 amino acids. CDR1 SGHDT and CDR2 YYEEEE come from the germline V gene. Trimming took off 4 bases at V and 3 bases at J, with 7 bases between the two ends. The DNA for the CDR3 is TGTGCCAGCAGCGGGGAGTACTATGGCTACACCTTC. Its translation is CASSGEYYGYTF.

The rearrangement joins TRBV15 to TRBJ1-3, with TRBD1 matching over 8 bases. Losses at the gene ends were 8 bases for V and 0 bases for J; bases not matched to a gene: 6. The length of the CDR3 is 15 residues. In germline, CDR1 is LNHNV, CDR2 YYDKDF (reference sequence). The CDR3 region has the DNA TGTGCCACCGGGCCAGGGGGCCTCTCTGGAAACACCATATATTTT. Amino acid sequence: CATGPGGLSGNTIYF.

The rearrangement uses TRBV7-2 and TRBJ1-6; a weak D match, TRBD1 (5 bases). The V and J ends lost 8 bases and 11 bases respectively, with 16 bases between them. In germline, CDR1 is SGHTA, CDR2 FQGNSA. This CDR3 is built from 13 residues. CDR3 coding DNA: TGTGCCAGCGGCCCGGAAGGAGGGGCACCCCTCCACTTT. Amino acids: CASGPEGGAPLHF.

The chain combines TRBV28 with TRBJ2-7, with 13 bases lining up with TRBD2. Unmatched junction bases numbered 8, after V lost 4 bases and J lost 2 bases. Germline assignment: CDR1 MDHEN and CDR2 SYDVKM. The CDR3 length is 17 residues. The DNA of the CDR3 is TGTGCCAGCAGTTCCCCCCTACTAGCGGGAGGGGCCTACGAGCAGTACTTC. It is translated as CASSSPLLAGGAYEQYF.

Only a few counts were recorded for this clone. This chain uses TRBV7-9 with TRBJ1-1; D is perhaps TRBD1 (5 bases). V gave up 5 bases and J gave up 6 bases, with 16 bases separating them. The V gene's germline CDR1 is SEHNR and CDR2 FQNEAQ (reference sequence). The CDR3 consists of 14 residues. The DNA of the CDR3 is TGTGCCAGCAGCACCCAGGGTGAGTCGTCTGAAGCTTTCTTT. Residues: CASSTQGESSEAFF.

This sequence joins TRBV29-1 and TRBJ2-7, with D maybe TRBD2 (7 bases). The CDR3 totals 16 residues. CDR1 and CDR2 from the germline V gene are SQVTM and ANQGSEA. Trimming took 5 bases from V and 6 from J, leaving 26 bases between them. Here the CDR3 reads CSVNVGGARLRGEQYF. The DNA for the CDR3 is TGCAGCGTTAACGTGGGGGGGGCGCGGCTAAGGGGCGAGCAGTACTTC.